This T cell receptor (beta chain) is from a study of T cell responses to AZD1222 COVID-19 vaccine. Findings and caveats of the study: A mostly white British donor set with more females was recruited, and clonal diversity was possibly underestimated. A reported finding is that nearly half of spike-specific TCRs target unmutated variant regions. At 160-218 and 743-854, vaccine-associated CD4 TCRs were dominant, and they spanned spike.

The CDR3 is made up of 16 amino acids. As concerns this clone: Its target is unknown.

Only in-frame clones appear in the TCRdb table, and some are missing; sequencing was by immunoSEQ multiplex PCR. Of about 97,000 clones in the sample, roughly 90% were seen once. Sequenced here: peripheral blood, sampled on day 0 of AZD1222 vaccination. This sequence joins TRBV21-1 and TRBJ2-2; the table's D gene call, TRBD1, was not cross checked with the DNA. TRBV21-1 is reported as a pseudogene. This sequence originates from an adult in good health. The CDR3 coding sequence is TGTGCCAGCAGCAAAGCGGGGACAGGGAACACCGGGGAGCTGTTTTTT. This translates into CASSKAGTGNTGELFF.